The rows below give T cell receptor beta chains drawn from one sample of a study of T cell repertoires in cytomegalovirus infection. One entry per CDR3 protein results from TCRdb running MiXCR on the reads. The table includes a few hundred thousand distinct CDR3 sequences, roughly a third detected once. The antigens of these receptors remain unknown. Sample: cultured PBMCs, taken from culture after CMV antigen stimulation. These receptors came from a human donor in good health (CMV status not recorded). Some clones in this sample may be carry-over from other donors' samples. The CDR3 runs from the conserved cysteine through the conserved F or W. The D gene is left open where the match is weak. Only some rows state a clone size, as once, few, many or a class for expanded clones.

- | TRBJ2-4 | TRBV12-3/TRBV12-4 | few | 15 | CASRPSRVFENIQYF | TGTGCCAGCAGACCTAGCAGGGTTTTTGAAAACATTCAGTACTTC
- | TRBJ2-7 | TRBV28 | few | 15 | CASSLSSLYSYEQYF | TGTGCCAGCAGTTTATCGAGTCTCTACTCCTACGAGCAGTACTTC
- | TRBJ2-1 | TRBV19 | few | 15 | CATRQPWSSYNEQFF | TGTGCCACCCGACAGCCCTGGAGCTCCTACAATGAGCAGTTCTTC
- | TRBJ2-3 | TRBV7-2 | few | 16 | CASSLRDSSSTDTQYF | TGTGCCAGCAGCTTAAGGGACTCCTCTAGCACAGATACGCAGTATTTT
- | TRBJ2-7 | TRBV30 | once | 11 | CAWRDLYEQYF | TGTGCCTGGAGAGACCTTTACGAGCAGTACTTC
TRBD1 | TRBJ1-2 | TRBV20-1 | - | 16 | CSARDPGQGADYGYTF | TGCAGTGCTAGAGATCCAGGCCAGGGGGCAGACTATGGCTACACCTTC
- | TRBJ1-1 | TRBV6-2/TRBV6-3 | few | 13 | CASSYSMGAEAFF | TGTGCCAGCAGTTACTCGATGGGTGCTGAAGCTTTCTTT
TRBD2 | TRBJ2-3 | TRBV7-2 | - | 16 | CASSLHLAGGADTQYF | TGTGCCAGCAGCCTTCATCTAGCGGGAGGAGCAGATACGCAGTATTTT
- | TRBJ1-5 | TRBV19 | - | 15 | CASSIRGKSNQPQHF | TGTGCCAGTAGTATACGAGGGAAAAGCAATCAGCCCCAGCATTTT
TRBD2 | TRBJ2-1 | TRBV4-1 | few | 13 | CASSQDGGDEQFF | TGCGCCAGCAGCCAAGATGGGGGGGATGAGCAGTTCTTC
- | TRBJ2-2 | TRBV12-3/TRBV12-4 | - | 16 | CASSSGQRKNTGELFF | TGTGCCAGCAGTTCCGGACAGCGAAAGAACACCGGGGAGCTGTTTTTT
- | TRBJ1-4 | TRBV6-1 | few | 11 | CASRAKEKLFF | TGTGCCAGCAGAGCTAAAGAAAAACTGTTTTTT
- | TRBJ2-1 | TRBV7-2 | - | 15 | CASSPIFTAVNEQFF | TGTGCCAGCAGCCCTATCTTTACAGCGGTCAATGAGCAGTTCTTC
- | TRBJ1-1 | TRBV12-3/TRBV12-4 | - | 14 | CASSLFSRDTEAFF | TGTGCCAGCAGTTTATTTTCTCGGGACACTGAAGCTTTCTTT
- | TRBJ2-5 | TRBV28 | few | 13 | CASSLSRSETQYF | TGTGCCAGCAGTTTAAGTCGGTCGGAGACCCAGTACTTC
- | TRBJ2-3 | TRBV20-1 | few | 15 | CSAFLGGTATDTQYF | TGCAGTGCTTTCTTGGGCGGGACAGCCACAGATACGCAGTATTTT
- | TRBJ2-4 | TRBV7-2 | many | 14 | CASSLDGGANIQYF | TGTGCCAGCAGCTTAGATGGCGGTGCAAACATTCAGTACTTC
- | TRBJ1-5 | TRBV5-6 | - | 17 | CASSSTTGSYSNQPQHF | TGTGCCAGCAGCTCAACCACAGGGAGCTATAGCAATCAGCCCCAGCATTTT
- | TRBJ2-7 | TRBV12-3/TRBV12-4 | many | 14 | CASRSPATTYEQYF | TGTGCCAGCAGGTCTCCAGCGACAACCTACGAGCAGTACTTC
- | TRBJ2-5 | TRBV7-3 | - | 16 | CASSLTGLWGGETQYF | TGTGCCAGCAGCTTGACGGGACTTTGGGGTGGAGAGACCCAGTACTTC